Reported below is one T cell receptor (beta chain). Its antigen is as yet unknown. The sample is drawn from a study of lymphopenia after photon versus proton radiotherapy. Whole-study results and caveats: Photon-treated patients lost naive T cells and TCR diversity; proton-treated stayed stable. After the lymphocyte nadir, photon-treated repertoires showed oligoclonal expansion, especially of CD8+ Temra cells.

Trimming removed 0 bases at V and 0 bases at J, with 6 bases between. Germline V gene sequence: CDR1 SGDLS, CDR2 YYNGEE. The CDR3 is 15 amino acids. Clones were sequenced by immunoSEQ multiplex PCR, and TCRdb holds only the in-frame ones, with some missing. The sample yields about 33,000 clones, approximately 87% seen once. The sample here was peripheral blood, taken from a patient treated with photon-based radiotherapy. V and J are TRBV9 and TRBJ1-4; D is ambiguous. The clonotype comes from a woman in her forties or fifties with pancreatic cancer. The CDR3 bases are TGTGCCAGCAGCGTAGGTGGCTCAACTAATGAAAAACTGTTTTTT. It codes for CASSVGGSTNEKLFF.